The clone carrying this T cell receptor (beta chain) was found a few times. Its antigen is not known. The read terminates 3 residues before the CDR3 end, so the remaining end is supplied by the germline J gene. The sample belongs to a study of T cell clonality in common variable immunodeficiency. Study-wide points: Reportedly, TCR beta sequences from common variable immunodeficiency showed fewer deletions and N-nucleotide insertions. Authors noted CVID clonality's cause needs subpopulation repertoire sequencing.

Germline CDR1 reads DFQATT; CDR2 reads SNEGSKA (reference sequence). V lost 0 bases and J 4 bases, leaving 10 bases between the germline ends. This CDR3 has 14 residues. Caucasian heritage predominated among both patients and controls. Measured with immunoSEQ multiplex PCR; TCRdb has only the in-frame clones, and not every one. The sample offers 21,000 or so clones and no singletons, the top ten holding approximately 2.3%. This TCR was recovered from a human donor with common variable immunodeficiency. The sequenced material came from peripheral blood mononuclear cells. The V and J genes are TRBV20-1 and TRBJ1-3; D is uncertain. Here the CDR3 reads CSARDDNLGNTIYF. Incomplete CDR3 DNA: TGCAGTGCTAGAGATGACAATCTCGGAAACACC.